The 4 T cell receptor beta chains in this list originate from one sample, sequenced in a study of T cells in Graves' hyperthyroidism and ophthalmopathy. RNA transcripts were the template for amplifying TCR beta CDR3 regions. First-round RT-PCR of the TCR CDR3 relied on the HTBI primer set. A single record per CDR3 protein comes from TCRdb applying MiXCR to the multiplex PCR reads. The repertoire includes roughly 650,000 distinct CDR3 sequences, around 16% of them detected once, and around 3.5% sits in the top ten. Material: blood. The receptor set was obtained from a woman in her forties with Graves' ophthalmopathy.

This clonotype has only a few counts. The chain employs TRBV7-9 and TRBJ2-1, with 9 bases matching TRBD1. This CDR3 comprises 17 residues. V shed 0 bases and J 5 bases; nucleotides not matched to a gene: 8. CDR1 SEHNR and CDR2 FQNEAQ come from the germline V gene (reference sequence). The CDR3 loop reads CASSLATGGLEDNEQFF. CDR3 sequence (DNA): TGTGCCAGCAGCTTAGCTACAGGGGGCTTAGAGGACAATGAGCAGTTCTTC. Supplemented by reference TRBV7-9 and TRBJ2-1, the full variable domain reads DTGVSQNPRHKITKRGQNVTFRCDPISEHNRLYWYRQTLGQGPEFLTYFQNEAQLEKSRLLSDRFSAERPKGSFSTLEIQRTEQGDSAMYLCASSLATGGLEDNEQFFGPGTRLTVL.

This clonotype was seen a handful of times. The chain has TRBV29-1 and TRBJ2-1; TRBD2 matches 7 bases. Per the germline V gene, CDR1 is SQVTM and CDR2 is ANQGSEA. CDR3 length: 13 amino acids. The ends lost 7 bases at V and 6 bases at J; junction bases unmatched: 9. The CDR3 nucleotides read TGCAGCGGTGGACTAGGGACGCGCAATGAGCAGTTCTTC. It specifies CSGGLGTRNEQFF.

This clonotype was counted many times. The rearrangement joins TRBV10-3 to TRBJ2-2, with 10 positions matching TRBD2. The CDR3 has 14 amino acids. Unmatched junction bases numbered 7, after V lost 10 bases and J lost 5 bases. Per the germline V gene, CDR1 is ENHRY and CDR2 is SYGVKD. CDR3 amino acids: CATTGTSDTGELFF. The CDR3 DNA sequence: TGTGCCACAACCGGGACTAGCGATACCGGGGAGCTGTTTTTT.

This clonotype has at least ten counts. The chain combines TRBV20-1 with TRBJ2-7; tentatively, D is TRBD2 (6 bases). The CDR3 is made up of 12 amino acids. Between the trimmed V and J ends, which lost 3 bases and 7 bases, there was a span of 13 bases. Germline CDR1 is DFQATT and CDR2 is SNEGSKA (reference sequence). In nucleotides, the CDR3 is TGCAGTGCTAGGGAGGGACGGAAAGAGCAGTACTTC. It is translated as CSAREGRKEQYF.